Listed below are T cell receptor beta chains from one sample, sequenced in a study of blood T cell repertoires in COVID-19. Sequenced by immunoSEQ multiplex PCR; TCRdb stores in-frame clones only, minus some. Of more than 300,000 clones listed, around 90% are singletons. Sequenced material: peripheral blood. Receptors were obtained from a woman in her thirties or forties with COVID-19, enrolled during active disease. Each CDR3 is given with its conserved first and last residue. D genes are given only for firm matches. Clone size is shown for a subset of rows, as once, few, many or a class of expanded clone.

size: once
J: TRBJ2-7
V: TRBV28
D: TRBD1
CDR3: CASSPDPTGVYEQYF
DNA: TGTGCCAGCAGTCCCGACCCTACAGGGGTGTACGAGCAGTACTTC

size: few
J: TRBJ1-6
V: TRBV28
D: TRBD1
CDR3: CASSFQDRVNSPLHF
DNA: TGTGCCAGCAGTTTCCAAGACAGGGTAAATTCACCCCTCCACTTT

size: NA
J: TRBJ1-4
V: TRBV28
D: NA
CDR3: CASSIRGLPNEKLFF
DNA: TGTGCCAGCAGCATACGGGGGTTACCCAATGAAAAACTGTTTTTT

size: once
J: TRBJ2-7
V: TRBV5-1
D: NA
CDR3: CASSTYMDSYEQYF
DNA: TGCGCCAGCAGCACCTACATGGACAGCTACGAGCAGTACTTC

size: NA
J: TRBJ2-2
V: TRBV5-4
D: TRBD1
CDR3: CASSFWTGTLPGELFF
DNA: TGTGCCAGCAGCTTCTGGACAGGGACTCTTCCCGGGGAGCTGTTTTTT

size: once
J: TRBJ1-1
V: TRBV4-3
D: NA
CDR3: CASSQEWRVVTEAFF
DNA: TGCGCCAGCAGCCAAGAGTGGAGGGTCGTCACTGAAGCTTTCTTT

size: NA
J: TRBJ2-7
V: TRBV5-1
D: NA
CDR3: CASSFPQSYEQYF
DNA: TGCGCCAGCAGCTTTCCCCAGTCCTACGAGCAGTACTTC

size: NA
J: TRBJ1-4
V: TRBV2
D: TRBD1
CDR3: CASTEGTVLEKLFF
DNA: TGTGCCAGCACTGAAGGGACAGTCCTTGAAAAACTGTTTTTT

size: NA
J: TRBJ1-4
V: TRBV12-5
D: TRBD1
CDR3: CASGLIGTANEKLFF
DNA: TGTGCTAGTGGTTTGATCGGGACAGCTAATGAAAAACTGTTTTTT

size: NA
J: TRBJ1-2
V: TRBV4-1
D: NA
CDR3: CASSQVTGNYGYTF
DNA: TGCGCCAGCAGCCAGGTGACAGGCAACTATGGCTACACCTTC

size: NA
J: TRBJ1-4
V: TRBV3-1/TRBV3-2
D: NA
CDR3: CASSQVGAGNEKLFF
DNA: TGTGCCAGCAGCCAAGTGGGGGCTGGGAATGAAAAACTGTTTTTT

size: NA
J: TRBJ2-1
V: TRBV19
D: TRBD2
CDR3: CASSIRWREGRNEQFF
DNA: TGTGCCAGTAGTATCAGGTGGCGGGAGGGCCGAAATGAGCAGTTCTTC

size: few
J: TRBJ1-6
V: TRBV7-3
D: NA
CDR3: CASSFRGGESSPLHF
DNA: TGTGCCAGCAGCTTTCGCGGCGGGGAGAGTTCACCCCTCCACTTT

size: NA
J: TRBJ2-5
V: TRBV19
D: TRBD2
CDR3: CASSIGGRAGETQYF
DNA: TGTGCCAGTAGTATAGGCGGGAGGGCCGGGGAGACCCAGTACTTC

size: NA
J: TRBJ2-1
V: TRBV11-2
D: TRBD2
CDR3: CASSLVAGLLYNEQFF
DNA: TGTGCCAGCAGCTTGGTAGCGGGACTCCTATACAATGAGCAGTTCTTC

size: NA
J: TRBJ2-3
V: TRBV12-5
D: NA
CDR3: CASGPYTGTDTQYF
DNA: TGTGCTAGTGGTCCTTATACAGGAACAGATACGCAGTATTTT

size: NA
J: TRBJ1-4
V: TRBV19
D: TRBD1
CDR3: CASSMKTGGYEKLFF
DNA: TGTGCCAGTAGTATGAAGACAGGGGGCTATGAAAAACTGTTTTTT

size: once
J: TRBJ2-1
V: TRBV5-4
D: TRBD2
CDR3: CASSGAWIAGEDEQFF
DNA: TGTGCCAGCAGCGGGGCGTGGATAGCGGGAGAGGATGAGCAGTTCTTC

size: NA
J: TRBJ2-1
V: TRBV6-2/TRBV6-3
D: TRBD2
CDR3: CASSIRGGIYNEQFF
DNA: TGTGCCAGCAGTATTCGGGGGGGCATCTACAATGAGCAGTTCTTC

size: NA
J: TRBJ2-3
V: TRBV5-1
D: NA
CDR3: CASSLPPGRRMGTDTQYF
DNA: TGCGCCAGCAGCTTGCCCCCGGGTAGAAGGATGGGCACAGATACGCAGTATTTT

size: NA
J: TRBJ1-2
V: TRBV6-5
D: TRBD1
CDR3: CASSYGGTANYGYTF
DNA: TGTGCCAGCAGTTACGGGGGGACAGCTAACTATGGCTACACCTTC

size: few
J: TRBJ1-5
V: TRBV19
D: TRBD1
CDR3: CASSPGQGPNQPQHF
DNA: TGTGCCAGTAGTCCGGGACAGGGGCCCAATCAGCCCCAGCATTTT

size: NA
J: TRBJ2-5
V: TRBV2
D: TRBD1
CDR3: CASSDPTGGSKTQYF
DNA: TGTGCCAGCAGTGACCCTACAGGGGGCTCGAAGACCCAGTACTTC

size: NA
J: TRBJ2-7
V: TRBV7-2
D: TRBD2
CDR3: CASSPGTSGRFYEQYF
DNA: TGTGCCAGCAGCCCGGGGACTAGCGGGAGATTCTACGAGCAGTACTTC

size: NA
J: TRBJ2-3
V: TRBV18
D: TRBD2
CDR3: CASSRTQLAGGPASTDTQYF
DNA: TGTGCCAGCTCCAGAACCCAACTAGCGGGGGGGCCCGCAAGCACAGATACGCAGTATTTT

size: NA
J: TRBJ2-3
V: TRBV6-2/TRBV6-3
D: NA
CDR3: CASSYVSVSTDTQYF
DNA: TGTGCCAGCAGTTACGTCTCAGTTAGCACAGATACGCAGTATTTT

size: NA
J: TRBJ2-3
V: TRBV6-1
D: TRBD1
CDR3: CASSGQGGPSTDTQYF
DNA: TGTGCCAGCAGTGGACAGGGGGGCCCCTCCACAGATACGCAGTATTTT

size: NA
J: TRBJ2-1
V: TRBV5-5
D: TRBD2
CDR3: CASSLVSGGNEQFF
DNA: TGTGCCAGCAGCTTGGTTAGCGGGGGGAATGAGCAGTTCTTC

size: NA
J: TRBJ2-2
V: TRBV19
D: TRBD1
CDR3: CASSIKLTGSIVAGELFF
DNA: TGTGCCAGTAGTATTAAATTGACAGGGAGTATAGTAGCCGGGGAGCTGTTTTTT

size: NA
J: TRBJ2-2
V: TRBV28
D: TRBD1
CDR3: CASRRQGNTGELFF
DNA: TGTGCCAGCAGGAGACAGGGAAACACCGGGGAGCTGTTTTTT

size: NA
J: TRBJ2-3
V: TRBV5-5
D: TRBD1
CDR3: CASSSTQGADTQYF
DNA: TGTGCCAGCAGCTCTACCCAGGGGGCAGATACGCAGTATTTT

size: NA
J: TRBJ1-2
V: TRBV7-8
D: TRBD1
CDR3: CASSWTGDYYGYTF
DNA: TGTGCCAGCAGCTGGACAGGGGATTACTATGGCTACACCTTC

size: once
J: TRBJ2-1
V: TRBV10-3
D: NA
CDR3: CAISERDSNEQFF
DNA: TGTGCCATCAGTGAGCGAGACTCAAATGAGCAGTTCTTC